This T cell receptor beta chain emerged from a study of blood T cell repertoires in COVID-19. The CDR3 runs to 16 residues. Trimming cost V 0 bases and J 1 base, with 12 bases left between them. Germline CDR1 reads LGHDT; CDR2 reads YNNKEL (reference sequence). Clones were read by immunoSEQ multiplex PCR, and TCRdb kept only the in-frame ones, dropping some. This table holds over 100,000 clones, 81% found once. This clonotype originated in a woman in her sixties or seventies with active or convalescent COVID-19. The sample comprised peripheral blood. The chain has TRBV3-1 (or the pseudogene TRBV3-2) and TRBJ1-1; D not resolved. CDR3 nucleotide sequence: TGTGCCAGCAGCCAAGATCAAGGTACGGGGAACACTGAAGCTTTCTTT. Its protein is CASSQDQGTGNTEAFF.